This T cell receptor (beta chain) stems from a study of T cells after yellow fever vaccination. On the study more broadly: Low-cell-number fractions were prepared with SMART-Seq v4 Ultra Low Input. Study-level points and caveats: Clones that expanded after primary vaccination mostly reappeared after the booster (roughly 96% CD4, 88% CD8). The bulk population could contribute abundant contaminating clonotypes to FACS-sorted repertoires.

For TCR, cDNA came from 5'RACE template switching, which added a universal primer site and UMIs. MiXCR, applied by TCRdb to the 5' RACE reads, yields one record per CDR3 protein. There are 300,000 to 350,000 distinct CDR3 sequences in the sample; around 4.1% occur only once, and less than 25% lies in the top ten. Germline V gene sequence: CDR1 LNHNV, CDR2 YYDKDF (reference sequence). The CDR3 length is 17 residues. V was pared by 0 bases and J by 2 bases, with 14 bases between. Concerning this clonotype: Antigen: not known.

This sequence joins TRBV15 and TRBJ1-5, with a weak D call TRBD1 (5 bases). This specimen consisted of PBMCs, obtained 5 days after the yellow fever booster vaccination. This clonotype was obtained from a man between 18 and 29 years old who received the YFV17D yellow fever vaccine. CDR3 protein: CATSRETPSGGNQPQHF. DNA of the CDR3: TGTGCCACCAGCAGAGAGACCCCGTCGGGGGGCAATCAGCCCCAGCATTTT.